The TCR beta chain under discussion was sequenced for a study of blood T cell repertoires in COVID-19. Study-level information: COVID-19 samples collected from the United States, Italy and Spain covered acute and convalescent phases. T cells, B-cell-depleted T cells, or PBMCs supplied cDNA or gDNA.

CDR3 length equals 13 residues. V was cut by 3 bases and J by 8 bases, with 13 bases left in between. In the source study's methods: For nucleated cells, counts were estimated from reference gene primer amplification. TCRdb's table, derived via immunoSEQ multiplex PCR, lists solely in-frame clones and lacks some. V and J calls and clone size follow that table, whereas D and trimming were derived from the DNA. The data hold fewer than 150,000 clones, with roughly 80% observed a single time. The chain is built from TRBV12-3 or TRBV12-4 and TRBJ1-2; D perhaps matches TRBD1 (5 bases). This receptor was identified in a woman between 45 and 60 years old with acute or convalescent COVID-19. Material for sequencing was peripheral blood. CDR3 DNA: TGTGCCAGCAGTTTGGTTCCAGGGCAAGGCTACACCTTC. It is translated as CASSLVPGQGYTF.